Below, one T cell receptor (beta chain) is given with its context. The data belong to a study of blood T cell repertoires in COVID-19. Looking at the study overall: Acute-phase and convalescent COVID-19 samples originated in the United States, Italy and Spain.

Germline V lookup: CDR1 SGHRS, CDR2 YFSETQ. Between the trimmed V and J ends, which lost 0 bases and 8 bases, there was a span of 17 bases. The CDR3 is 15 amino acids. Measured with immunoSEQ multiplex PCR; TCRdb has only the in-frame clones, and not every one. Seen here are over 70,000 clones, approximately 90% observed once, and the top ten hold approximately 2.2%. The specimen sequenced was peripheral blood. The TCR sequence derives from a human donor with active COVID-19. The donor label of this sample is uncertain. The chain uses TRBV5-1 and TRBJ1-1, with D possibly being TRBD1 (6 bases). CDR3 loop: CASSLGTGLLTEAFF. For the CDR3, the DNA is TGCGCCAGCAGCTTGGGTACAGGGCTATTGACCGAAGCTTTCTTT.